One T cell receptor (beta chain) is described in this entry. These data originate in a study of blood T cell repertoires in COVID-19. Produced via immunoSEQ multiplex PCR; TCRdb's table is partial and in-frame only. The profile shows approximately 300,000 clones, roughly 90% of them singletons. This CDR3 is 14 amino acids long. With V trimmed by 5 bases and J by 10 bases, 10 bases remained unmatched. Per germline, CDR1 KGHDR and CDR2 SFDVKD. The TCR originated in a woman under 40 who had been exposed to COVID-19. Sequenced input: PBMCs or T cells enriched from blood (not recorded which). The genes are TRBV24-1 and TRBJ2-1; 7 nucleotides align to TRBD2. The CDR3 protein is CATSVGTTLGEQFF. The CDR3 DNA is TGTGCCACCAGTGTTGGGACTACCCTTGGGGAGCAGTTCTTC.